This T cell receptor (beta chain) was profiled in a study of blood T cell repertoires in COVID-19. Whole-study context: Specimens from acute and convalescent COVID-19 originated in the United States, Italy and Spain.

In the original analysis: How many nucleated cells were present was estimated from reference gene primer amplification. The repertoire was sequenced with immunoSEQ multiplex PCR; TCRdb's copy has only in-frame clones and lacks some. The V and J calls and clone size were taken over from that table, and D and trimming were inferred from the DNA. The sample includes fewer than 350,000 clones, around nine tenths seen only once; the top ten take more than 6%. This CDR3 contains 17 residues. Trimming stripped 5 bases from V and 0 bases from J, with 17 bases between. Germline CDR1 reads MNHNY; CDR2 reads SVGAGI (reference sequence).

This sequence joins TRBV6-6 and TRBJ2-4; no reliable D call. The receptor's source is a woman under 40 with COVID-19, enrolled during active disease. What was sequenced was peripheral blood. The CDR3 DNA reads as TGTGCCAGCAGTCCAACCTTCGCGCGGATAGCCAAAAACATTCAGTACTTC. It yields the protein CASSPTFARIAKNIQYF.